This TCR beta chain was found in a study of cytomegalovirus exposure and HLA in healthy donors. General observations from the study: Most TCRs appeared rarely, but some public TCRs recurred in many donors. The CMV antigen specificity of a few CMV-associated chains was confirmed through in vitro analysis.

The donors formed part of the approximately 130-subject validation cohort, distinct from the approximately 670-subject first cohort. Trimming shortened V by 3 bases and J by 5 bases, and 16 bases separated the two germline ends. The CDR3 loop spans 15 amino acids. CDR1 and CDR2 (germline): KGHSH, LQKENI. Profiled with immunoSEQ multiplex PCR; TCRdb holds only in-frame clones, not every one. Of 150,000 to 200,000 clones in the sample, around 80% are singletons; the top ten hold 1% to 1.5%. To note about this clone: Its matching antigen is unknown.

Sequenced: PBMCs. The chain couples TRBV18 to TRBJ1-1, with D perhaps TRBD1 (6 bases). The source of this sequence is a woman aged 25-40 years in good health and CMV-seronegative. CDR3 in amino acids: CASSPARGANTEAFF. In DNA, the CDR3 is TGTGCCAGCTCACCCGCCCGGGGGGCCAATACTGAAGCTTTCTTT.